The T cell receptor beta chain described here comes from a study of blood T cell repertoires in COVID-19. Study details: The cDNA or gDNA used as material had been derived from T cells, B-cell-depleted T cells, or PBMCs.

The germline gives CDR1 MNHEY, CDR2 SVGEGT. This CDR3 region has 15 residues. The ends were cut back, 7 bases at V and 3 bases at J, with 18 bases in the middle. As handled by the study authors: Reference gene primers were amplified, and this amplification served to estimate nucleated cell counts. The method was immunoSEQ multiplex PCR; TCRdb's version includes in-frame clones alone and lacks a portion of them. That table is the source of V, J and clone size, and D and trimming were worked out from the DNA. The repertoire holds fewer than 200,000 clones, with roughly 90% as singletons. The chain couples TRBV6-2 or TRBV6-3 to TRBJ1-2; D uncertain. What was sequenced was PBMCs or T cells enriched from blood (not recorded which). This TCR derives from a human donor with acute COVID-19. The donor label of this sample is uncertain. CDR3 protein: CASTPTVTFYYGYTF. Written as DNA, the CDR3 is TGTGCCAGCACCCCTACAGTCACATTCTACTATGGCTACACCTTC.